Listed below are T cell receptor beta chains from one sample, sequenced in a study of T cells of healthy individuals. TCRdb independently ran MiXCR on the 5' RACE reads; one entry per CDR3 protein. The repertoire holds tens of thousands of distinct CDR3 sequences, with 15% to 20% as singletons. The source is a human donor in good health. The CDR3 runs from the conserved cysteine through the conserved F or W. A D gene is named only where the DNA matches it firmly. Size values are once, few and many counts, or a class for expanded clones, and some rows have none.

>NA|many|TRBV28|TRBJ2-3
TGTGCCAGCAGTTTATCTGTGATTACAGATACGCAGTATTTT
CASSLSVITDTQYF
>NA|few|TRBV7-2|TRBJ1-2
TGTGCCAGCAGCTCGACCGTGTGGGGCTACACCTTC
CASSSTVWGYTF
>TRBD1|many|TRBV25-1|TRBJ1-2
TGTGCCAGCTCCGGGACAGGGGGGGGCTACACCTTC
CASSGTGGGYTF
>NA|few|TRBV4-2|TRBJ2-3
TGTGCCAGCAGCCAAGGAGGGCCAGATACGCAGTATTTT
CASSQGGPDTQYF
>NA|medium-sized|TRBV12-3/TRBV12-4|TRBJ1-4
TGTGCCAGCAGTTTGTGGGGACAAGCAAATGAAAAACTGTTTTTT
CASSLWGQANEKLFF
>NA|many|TRBV27|TRBJ2-1
TGCACCAGCAGCGTACGGGGGGCCTCCTACAATGAGCAGTTCTTC
CTSSVRGASYNEQFF
>TRBD1|few|TRBV6-5|TRBJ2-2
TGTGCCAGCAGTTACCCACTGACAGGGGGGAGGACCGGGGAGCTGTTTTTT
CASSYPLTGGRTGELFF
>TRBD2|NA|TRBV20-1|TRBJ2-3
TGCAGTGCTAGGGACGGACTAGCGGGGGGTGGCACAGATACGCAGTATTTT
CSARDGLAGGGTDTQYF
>TRBD2|few|TRBV7-6|TRBJ2-7
TGTGCCAGCAGCTCCCGGACTAGCGGTTTGTCCTACGAGCAGTACTTC
CASSSRTSGLSYEQYF
>TRBD1|many|TRBV4-1|TRBJ2-7
TGCGCCAGCAGCCCGAAGGATACAGGGGGCGAGCAGTACTTC
CASSPKDTGGEQYF
>NA|many|TRBV29-1|TRBJ2-5
TGCAGCGTTGGGGAGACCCAGTACTTC
CSVGETQYF
>NA|NA|TRBV6-4|TRBJ1-1
TGTGCCAGCAGTGTTACGGTGAACACTGAAGCTTTCTTT
CASSVTVNTEAFF
>TRBD1|NA|TRBV2|TRBJ2-7
TGTGCCAGCAGCGACGGGACAGGGCGCGAGCAGTACTTC
CASSDGTGREQYF
>TRBD1|many|TRBV20-1|TRBJ2-7
TGCAGTGCTCCGGGACAGGGGGGTGGGTACGAGCAGTACTTC
CSAPGQGGGYEQYF
>TRBD1|NA|TRBV9|TRBJ1-1
TGTGCCAGCAGCCCGTGGACAGGGGCCACGGCGGCTGAAGCTTTCTTT
CASSPWTGATAAEAFF
>TRBD1|NA|TRBV6-1|TRBJ1-5
TGTGCCAGCAGCTTCGGACAGGGGGATCAGCCCCAGCATTTT
CASSFGQGDQPQHF
>NA|few|TRBV5-1|TRBJ1-6
TGCGCCAGCAGCTTGGACAGAGCTCTTAATTCACCCCTCCACTTT
CASSLDRALNSPLHF
>NA|many|TRBV29-1|TRBJ2-5
TGCAGCGTTGAAGATGAGACCCAGTACTTC
CSVEDETQYF
>NA|many|TRBV9|TRBJ2-3
TGTGCCAGCAGCGTAGTGGACAGCAGCACAGATACGCAGTATTTT
CASSVVDSSTDTQYF
>NA|NA|TRBV6-6|TRBJ1-1
TGTGCCAGCAGTTATCCCCAGGGGCCATCGAACACTGAAGCTTTCTTT
CASSYPQGPSNTEAFF
>NA|few|TRBV5-6|TRBJ1-1
TGTGCCAGCAGCTTGGGCCGGGGCCGAGGACGGACTGAAGCTTTCTTT
CASSLGRGRGRTEAFF
>TRBD1|many|TRBV2|TRBJ1-2
TGTGCCAGCAGTGAAGCGAACAGGGGTTATGGCTACACCTTC
CASSEANRGYGYTF
>NA|few|TRBV5-6|TRBJ2-2
TGTGCCAGCAGCTTGGCGGGGGACACCGGGGAGCTGTTTTTT
CASSLAGDTGELFF
>TRBD1|many|TRBV10-3|TRBJ2-2
TGTGCCATCCGCCGACAGGGGGCCGACGGGGAGCTGTTTTTT
CAIRRQGADGELFF
>TRBD2|once|TRBV23-1|TRBJ2-7
TGCGCCAGCAGTCAATTCCCTAGCGGGAGGGCCCACGAGCAGTACTTC
CASSQFPSGRAHEQYF
>TRBD2|few|TRBV12-3/TRBV12-4|TRBJ2-2
TGTGCCAGCCCGCGGGAGACCGGGGAGCTGTTTTTT
CASPRETGELFF
>NA|many|TRBV7-3|TRBJ2-5
TGTGCCAGCAGCATGGGGGCGTACCAAGAGACCCAGTACTTC
CASSMGAYQETQYF
>NA|many|TRBV4-1|TRBJ1-6
TGCGCCAGCAGCCAAGAAGGGGTGTTCTCCTATAATTCACCCCTCCACTTT
CASSQEGVFSYNSPLHF
>NA|many|TRBV23-1|TRBJ2-1
TGCGCCAGCAGTCAATCGAGTAAGGACGCCAACAATGAGCAGTTCTTC
CASSQSSKDANNEQFF
>TRBD1|few|TRBV7-3|TRBJ2-1
TGTGCCAGCAGCTTAACGGGGGGACAGGTCAGCTCCTACAATGAGCAGTTCTTC
CASSLTGGQVSSYNEQFF
>TRBD2|few|TRBV6-2/TRBV6-3|TRBJ2-2
TGTGCCAGCAGATTCGGGACTAGCGGGGGAAATCAGGACACCGGGGAGCTGTTTTTT
CASRFGTSGGNQDTGELFF
>TRBD2|NA|TRBV5-5|TRBJ2-1
TGTGCCAGCAGCTTTCGCGGACTAGCAAACAATGAGCAGTTCTTC
CASSFRGLANNEQFF
>NA|many|TRBV11-2|TRBJ1-6
TGTGCCAGCAGCTTAGTACTAACTACGGGTTCACCCCTCCACTTT
CASSLVLTTGSPLHF
>NA|NA|TRBV7-2|TRBJ2-5
TGTGCCAGCAGCTCCCGTGGAGCCTCACTCGAAAAGACCCAGTACTTC
CASSSRGASLEKTQYF
>TRBD1|many|TRBV7-9|TRBJ1-3
TGTGCCAGCAGCCACCCTCCGGGACAGGGGTTATCTGGAAACACCATATATTTT
CASSHPPGQGLSGNTIYF
>TRBD2|NA|TRBV3-1|TRBJ2-7
TGTGCCAGTGGGAATCCGGGACTAGCGGGAGGGACATCCGAGCAGTACTTC
CASGNPGLAGGTSEQYF
>NA|many|TRBV19|TRBJ1-1
TGTGCCAGTAGTAAGGCGGTGAACACTGAAGCTTTCTTT
CASSKAVNTEAFF
>TRBD2|few|TRBV4-2|TRBJ2-7
TGTGCCAGCAGCCCAAGGTCAAGCGGGGCTCACGAGCAGTACTTC
CASSPRSSGAHEQYF
>NA|few|TRBV28|TRBJ1-5
TGTGCCAGCACCCTGGGACCGACCGGTCAGCCCCAGCATTTT
CASTLGPTGQPQHF